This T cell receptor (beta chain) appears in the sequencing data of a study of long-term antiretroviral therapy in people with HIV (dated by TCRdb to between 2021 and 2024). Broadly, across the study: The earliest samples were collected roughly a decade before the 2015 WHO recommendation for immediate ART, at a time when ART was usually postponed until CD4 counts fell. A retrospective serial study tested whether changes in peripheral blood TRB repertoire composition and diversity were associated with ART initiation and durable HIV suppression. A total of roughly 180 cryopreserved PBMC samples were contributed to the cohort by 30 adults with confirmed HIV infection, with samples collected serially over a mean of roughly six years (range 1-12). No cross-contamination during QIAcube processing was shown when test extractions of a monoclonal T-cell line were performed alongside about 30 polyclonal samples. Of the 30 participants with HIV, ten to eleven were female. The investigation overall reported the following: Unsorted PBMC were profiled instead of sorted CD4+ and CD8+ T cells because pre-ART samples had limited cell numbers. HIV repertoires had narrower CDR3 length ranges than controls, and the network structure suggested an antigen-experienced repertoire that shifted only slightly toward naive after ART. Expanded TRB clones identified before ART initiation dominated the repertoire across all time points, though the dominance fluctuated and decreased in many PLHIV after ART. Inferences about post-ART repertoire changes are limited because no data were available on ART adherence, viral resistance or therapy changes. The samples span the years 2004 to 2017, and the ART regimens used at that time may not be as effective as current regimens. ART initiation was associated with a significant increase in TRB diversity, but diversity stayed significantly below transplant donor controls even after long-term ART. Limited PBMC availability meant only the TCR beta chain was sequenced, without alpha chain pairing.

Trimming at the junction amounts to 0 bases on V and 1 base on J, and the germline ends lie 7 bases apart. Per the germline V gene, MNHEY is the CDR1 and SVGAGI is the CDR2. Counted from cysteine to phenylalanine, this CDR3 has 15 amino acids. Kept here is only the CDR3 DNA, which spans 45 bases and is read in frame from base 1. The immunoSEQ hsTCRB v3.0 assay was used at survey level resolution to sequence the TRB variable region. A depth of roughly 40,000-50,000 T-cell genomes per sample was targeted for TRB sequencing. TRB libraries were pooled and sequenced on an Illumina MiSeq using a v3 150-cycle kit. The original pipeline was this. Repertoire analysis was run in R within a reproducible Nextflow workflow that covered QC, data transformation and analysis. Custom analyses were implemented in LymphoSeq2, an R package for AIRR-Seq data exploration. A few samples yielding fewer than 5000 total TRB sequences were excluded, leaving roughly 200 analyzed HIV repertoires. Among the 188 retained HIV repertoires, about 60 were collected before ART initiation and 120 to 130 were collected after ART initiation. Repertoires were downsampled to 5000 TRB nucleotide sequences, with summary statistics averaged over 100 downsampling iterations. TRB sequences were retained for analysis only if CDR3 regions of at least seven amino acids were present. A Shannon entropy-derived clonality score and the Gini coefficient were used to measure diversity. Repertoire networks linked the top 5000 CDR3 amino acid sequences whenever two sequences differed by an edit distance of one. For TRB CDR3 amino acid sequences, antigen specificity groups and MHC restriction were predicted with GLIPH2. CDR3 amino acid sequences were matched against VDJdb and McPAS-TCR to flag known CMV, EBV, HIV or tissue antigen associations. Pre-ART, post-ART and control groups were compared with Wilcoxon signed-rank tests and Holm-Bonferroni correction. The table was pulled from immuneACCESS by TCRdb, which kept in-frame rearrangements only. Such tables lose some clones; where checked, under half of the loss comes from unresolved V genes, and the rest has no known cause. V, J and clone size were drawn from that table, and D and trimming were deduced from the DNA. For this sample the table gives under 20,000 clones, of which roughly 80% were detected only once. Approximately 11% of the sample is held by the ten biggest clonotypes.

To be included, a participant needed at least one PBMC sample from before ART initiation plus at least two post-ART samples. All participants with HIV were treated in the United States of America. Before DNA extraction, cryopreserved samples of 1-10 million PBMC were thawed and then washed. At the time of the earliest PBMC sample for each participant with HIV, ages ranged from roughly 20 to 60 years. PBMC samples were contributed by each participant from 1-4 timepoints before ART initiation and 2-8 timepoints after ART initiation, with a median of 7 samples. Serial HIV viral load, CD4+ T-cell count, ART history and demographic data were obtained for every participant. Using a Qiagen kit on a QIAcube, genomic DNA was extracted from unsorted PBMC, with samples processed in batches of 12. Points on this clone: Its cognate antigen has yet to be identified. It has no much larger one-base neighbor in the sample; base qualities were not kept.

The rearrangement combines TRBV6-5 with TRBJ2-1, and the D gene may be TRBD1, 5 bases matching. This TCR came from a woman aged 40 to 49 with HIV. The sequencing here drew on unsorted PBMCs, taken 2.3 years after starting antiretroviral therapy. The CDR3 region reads CASSYSAGSYNEQFF. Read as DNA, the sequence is TGTGCCAGCAGTTACTCGGCAGGGTCCTACAATGAGCAGTTCTTC.